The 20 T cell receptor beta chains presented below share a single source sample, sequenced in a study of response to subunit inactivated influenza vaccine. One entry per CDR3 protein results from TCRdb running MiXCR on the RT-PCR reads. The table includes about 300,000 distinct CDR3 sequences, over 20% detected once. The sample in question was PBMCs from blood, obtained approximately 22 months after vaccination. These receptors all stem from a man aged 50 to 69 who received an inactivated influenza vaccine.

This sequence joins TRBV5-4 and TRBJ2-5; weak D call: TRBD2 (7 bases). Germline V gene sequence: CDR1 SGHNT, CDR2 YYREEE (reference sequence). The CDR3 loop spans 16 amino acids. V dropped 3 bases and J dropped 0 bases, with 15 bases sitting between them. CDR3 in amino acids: CASSWGGRINQETQYF. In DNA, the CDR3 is TGTGCCAGCAGCTGGGGGGGCAGAATAAACCAAGAGACCCAGTACTTC.

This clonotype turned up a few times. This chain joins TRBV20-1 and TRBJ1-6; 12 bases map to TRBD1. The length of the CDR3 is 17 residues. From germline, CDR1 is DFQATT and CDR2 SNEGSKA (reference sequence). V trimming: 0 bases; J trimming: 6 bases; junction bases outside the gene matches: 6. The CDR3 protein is CSARDRGQGASNSPLHF. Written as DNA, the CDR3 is TGCAGTGCTAGAGATAGGGGACAGGGGGCAAGTAATTCACCCCTCCACTTT.

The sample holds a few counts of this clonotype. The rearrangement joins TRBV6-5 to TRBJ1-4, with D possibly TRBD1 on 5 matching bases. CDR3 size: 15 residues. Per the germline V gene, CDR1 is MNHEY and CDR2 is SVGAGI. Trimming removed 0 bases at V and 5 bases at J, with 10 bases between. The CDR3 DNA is TGTGCCAGCAGTTACTCGGGGACCCGCAATGAAAAACTGTTTTTT. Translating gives CASSYSGTRNEKLFF.

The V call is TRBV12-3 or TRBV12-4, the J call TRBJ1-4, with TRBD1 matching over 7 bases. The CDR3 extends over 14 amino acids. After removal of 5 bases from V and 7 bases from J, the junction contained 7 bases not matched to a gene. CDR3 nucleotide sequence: TGTGCCAGCAGTAATGACAGGGAGGGTGAAAAACTGTTTTTT. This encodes CASSNDREGEKLFF.

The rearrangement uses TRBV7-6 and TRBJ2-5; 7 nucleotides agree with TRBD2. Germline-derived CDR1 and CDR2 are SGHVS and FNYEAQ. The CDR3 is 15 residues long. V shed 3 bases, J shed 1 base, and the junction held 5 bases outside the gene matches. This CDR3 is CASSFVTGGQETQYF. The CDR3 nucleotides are TGTGCCAGCAGCTTCGTGACGGGAGGCCAAGAGACCCAGTACTTC.

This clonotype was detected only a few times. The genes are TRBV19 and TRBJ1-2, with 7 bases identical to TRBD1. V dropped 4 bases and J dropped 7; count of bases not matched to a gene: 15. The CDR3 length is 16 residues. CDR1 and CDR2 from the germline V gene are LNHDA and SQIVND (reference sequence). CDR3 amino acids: CASSNPGGGEIRGYTF. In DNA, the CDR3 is TGTGCCAGTAGTAACCCAGGGGGGGGCGAGATTCGTGGCTACACCTTC.

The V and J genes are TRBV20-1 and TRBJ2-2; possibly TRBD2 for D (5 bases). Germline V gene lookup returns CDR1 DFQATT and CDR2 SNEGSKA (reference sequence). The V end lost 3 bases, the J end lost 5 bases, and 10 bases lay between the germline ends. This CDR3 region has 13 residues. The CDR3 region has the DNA TGCAGTGCTAGGTGGACTCTTACCGGGGAGCTGTTTTTT. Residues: CSARWTLTGELFF.

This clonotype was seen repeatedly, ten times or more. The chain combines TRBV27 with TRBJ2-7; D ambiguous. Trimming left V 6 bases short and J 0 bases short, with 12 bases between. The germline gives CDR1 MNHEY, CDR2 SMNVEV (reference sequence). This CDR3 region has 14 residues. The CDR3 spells CASRPLGTSYEQYF. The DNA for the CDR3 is TGTGCCAGCAGGCCGCTTGGTACCTCCTACGAGCAGTACTTC.

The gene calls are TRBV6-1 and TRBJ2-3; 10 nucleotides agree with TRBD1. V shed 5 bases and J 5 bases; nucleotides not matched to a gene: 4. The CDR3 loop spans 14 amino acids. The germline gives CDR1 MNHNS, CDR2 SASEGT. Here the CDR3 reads CASSKDRGKDTQYF. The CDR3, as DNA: TGTGCCAGCAGTAAGGACAGGGGGAAAGATACGCAGTATTTT.

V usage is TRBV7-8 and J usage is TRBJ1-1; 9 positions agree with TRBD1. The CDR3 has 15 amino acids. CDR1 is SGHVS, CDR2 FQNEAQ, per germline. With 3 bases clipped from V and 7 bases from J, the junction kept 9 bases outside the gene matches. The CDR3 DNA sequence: TGTGCCAGCAGCTTCCGTGTGGGACAGGGAATTGAAGCTTTCTTT. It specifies CASSFRVGQGIEAFF.

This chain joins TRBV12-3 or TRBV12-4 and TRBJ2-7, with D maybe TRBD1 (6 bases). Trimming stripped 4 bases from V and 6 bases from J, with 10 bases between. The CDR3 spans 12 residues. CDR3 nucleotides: TGTGCCAGCAGTTCATCAGGGGTCGAGCAGTACTTC. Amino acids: CASSSSGVEQYF.

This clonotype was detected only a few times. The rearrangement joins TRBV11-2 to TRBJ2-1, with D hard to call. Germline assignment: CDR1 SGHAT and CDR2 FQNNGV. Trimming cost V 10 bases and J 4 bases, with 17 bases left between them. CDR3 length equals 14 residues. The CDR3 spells CATNEIGRYNEQFF. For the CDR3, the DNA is TGTGCCACCAATGAAATTGGGCGGTACAATGAGCAGTTCTTC.

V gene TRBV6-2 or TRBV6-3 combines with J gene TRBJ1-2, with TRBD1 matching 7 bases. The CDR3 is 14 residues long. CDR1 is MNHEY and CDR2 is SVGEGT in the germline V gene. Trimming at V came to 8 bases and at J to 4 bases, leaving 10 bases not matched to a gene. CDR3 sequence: CASSQGQWSYGYTF. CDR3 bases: TGTGCCAGCTCGCAGGGACAGTGGTCCTATGGCTACACCTTC.

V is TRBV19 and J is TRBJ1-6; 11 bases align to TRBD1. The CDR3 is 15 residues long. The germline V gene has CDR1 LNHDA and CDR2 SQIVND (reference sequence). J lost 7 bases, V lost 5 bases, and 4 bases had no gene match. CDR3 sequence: CASSVGQGANSPLHF. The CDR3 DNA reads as TGTGCCAGTAGTGTTGGACAGGGGGCGAATTCACCCCTCCACTTT.

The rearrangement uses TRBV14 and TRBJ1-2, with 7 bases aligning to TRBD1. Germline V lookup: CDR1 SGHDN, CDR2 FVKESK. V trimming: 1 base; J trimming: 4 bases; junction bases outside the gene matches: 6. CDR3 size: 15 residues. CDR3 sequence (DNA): TGTGCCAGCAGCCAAGGGACAGGACGGACCTATGGCTACACCTTC. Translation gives CASSQGTGRTYGYTF. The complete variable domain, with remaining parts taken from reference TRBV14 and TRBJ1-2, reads EAGVTQFPSHSVIEKGQTVTLRCDPISGHDNLYWYRRVMGKEIKFLLHFVKESKQDESGMPNNRFLAERTGGTYSTLKVQPAELEDSGVYFCASSQGTGRTYGYTFGSGTRLTVV.

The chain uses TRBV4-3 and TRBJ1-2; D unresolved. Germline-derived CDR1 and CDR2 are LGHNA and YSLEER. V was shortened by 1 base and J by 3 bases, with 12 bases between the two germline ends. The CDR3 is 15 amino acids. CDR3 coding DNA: TGCGCCAGCAGCCAAGCGAGGGCCGATTACTATGGCTACACCTTC. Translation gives CASSQARADYYGYTF.

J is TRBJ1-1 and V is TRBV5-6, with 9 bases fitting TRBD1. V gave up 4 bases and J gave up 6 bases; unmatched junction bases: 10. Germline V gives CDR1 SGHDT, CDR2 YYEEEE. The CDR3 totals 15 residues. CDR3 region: CASSERPGQGSEAFF. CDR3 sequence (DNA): TGTGCCAGCAGCGAAAGACCGGGACAGGGCTCTGAAGCTTTCTTT.

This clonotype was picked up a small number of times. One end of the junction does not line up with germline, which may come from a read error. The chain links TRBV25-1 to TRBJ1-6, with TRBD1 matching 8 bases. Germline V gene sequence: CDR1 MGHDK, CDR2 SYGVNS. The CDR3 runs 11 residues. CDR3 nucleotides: TGTGCCAGCAGGGGAGGACAGGGCCTGAAGTTT. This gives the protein CASRGGQGLKF.

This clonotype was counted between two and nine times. CDR3 sequence: CASSSETGVVGLSGYTF. CDR3 bases: TGCGCCAGCAGCTCAGAAACAGGGGTCGTCGGTCTTTCCGGCTACACCTTC. This rearrangement joins TRBV5-1 to TRBJ1-2; TRBD1 matches at 7 bases. The J segment lost 8 bases and the V segment lost 3 bases, leaving 19 bases of the junction unmatched. The CDR3 covers 17 residues. Germline CDR1 SGHRS, CDR2 YFSETQ.

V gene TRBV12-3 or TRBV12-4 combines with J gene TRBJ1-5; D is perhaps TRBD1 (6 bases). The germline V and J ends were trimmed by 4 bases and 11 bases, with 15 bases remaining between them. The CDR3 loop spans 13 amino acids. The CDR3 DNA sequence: TGTGCCAGCAGTTCCGGGGGGCTCACGGCCCAGCATTTT. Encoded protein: CASSSGGLTAQHF.